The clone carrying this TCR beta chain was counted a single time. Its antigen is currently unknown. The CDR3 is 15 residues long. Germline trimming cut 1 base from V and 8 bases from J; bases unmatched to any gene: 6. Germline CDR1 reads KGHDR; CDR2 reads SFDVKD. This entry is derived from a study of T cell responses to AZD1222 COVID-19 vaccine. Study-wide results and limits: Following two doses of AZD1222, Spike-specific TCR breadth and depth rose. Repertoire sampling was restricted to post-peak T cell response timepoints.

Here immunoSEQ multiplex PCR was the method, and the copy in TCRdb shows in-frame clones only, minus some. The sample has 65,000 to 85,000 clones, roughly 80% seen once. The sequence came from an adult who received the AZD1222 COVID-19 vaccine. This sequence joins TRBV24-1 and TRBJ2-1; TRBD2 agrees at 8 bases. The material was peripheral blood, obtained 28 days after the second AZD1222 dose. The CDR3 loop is CATSDLLLGGDEQFF. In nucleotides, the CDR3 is TGTGCCACCAGTGATTTACTACTCGGGGGGGATGAGCAGTTCTTC.